This TCR beta chain was captured by sequencing in a study of blood T cell repertoires in COVID-19. Some clones are missing from TCRdb's copy, which holds only in-frame ones; the method was immunoSEQ multiplex PCR. This table has a few hundred thousand clones, roughly 85% appearing once. This receptor was taken from a human donor in a cohort sampled during active COVID-19. The sample comprised peripheral blood.

The CDR3 nucleotides are TGTGCCAGCAGTCTCTACAGCGAAGCTTTCTTT. This codes for CASSLYSEAFF. The genes are TRBV2 and TRBJ1-1; D remains ambiguous. Germline values: CDR1 SNHLY, CDR2 FYNNEI. The V gene lost 5 bases and the J gene lost 8 bases, with 9 bases spanning the gap. CDR3 length equals 11 residues.